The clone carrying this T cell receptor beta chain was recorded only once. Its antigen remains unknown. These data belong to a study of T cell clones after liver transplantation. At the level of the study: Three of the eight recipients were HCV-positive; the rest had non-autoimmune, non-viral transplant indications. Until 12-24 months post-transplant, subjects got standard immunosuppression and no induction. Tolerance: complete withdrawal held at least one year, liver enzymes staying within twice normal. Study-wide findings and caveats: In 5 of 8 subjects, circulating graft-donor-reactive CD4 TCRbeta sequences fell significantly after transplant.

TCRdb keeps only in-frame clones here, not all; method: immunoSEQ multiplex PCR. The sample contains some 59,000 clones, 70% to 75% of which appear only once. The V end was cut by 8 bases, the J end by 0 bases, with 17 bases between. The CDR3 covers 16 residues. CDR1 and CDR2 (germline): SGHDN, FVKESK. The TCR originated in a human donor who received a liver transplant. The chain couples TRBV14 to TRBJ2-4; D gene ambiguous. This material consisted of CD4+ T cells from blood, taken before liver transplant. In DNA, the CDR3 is TGTGCCAGCTCTAAGGCAGGCACCCTAGCCAAAAACATTCAGTACTTC. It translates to CASSKAGTLAKNIQYF.